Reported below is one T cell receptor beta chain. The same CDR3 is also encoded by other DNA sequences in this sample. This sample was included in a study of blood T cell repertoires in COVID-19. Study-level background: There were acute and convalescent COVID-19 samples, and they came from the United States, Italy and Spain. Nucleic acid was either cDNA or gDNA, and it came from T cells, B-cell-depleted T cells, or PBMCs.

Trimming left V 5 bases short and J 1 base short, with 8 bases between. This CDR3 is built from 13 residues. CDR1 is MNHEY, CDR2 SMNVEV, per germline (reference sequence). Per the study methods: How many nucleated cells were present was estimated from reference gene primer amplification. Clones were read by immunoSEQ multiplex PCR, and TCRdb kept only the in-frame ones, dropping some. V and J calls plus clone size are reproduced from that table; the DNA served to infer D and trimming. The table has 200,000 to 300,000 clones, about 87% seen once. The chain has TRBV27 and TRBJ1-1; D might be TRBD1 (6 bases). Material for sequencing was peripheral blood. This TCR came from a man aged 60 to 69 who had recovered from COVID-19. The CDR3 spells CASSPRGNTEAFF. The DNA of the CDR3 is TGTGCCAGCAGTCCCAGGGGGAACACTGAAGCTTTCTTT.